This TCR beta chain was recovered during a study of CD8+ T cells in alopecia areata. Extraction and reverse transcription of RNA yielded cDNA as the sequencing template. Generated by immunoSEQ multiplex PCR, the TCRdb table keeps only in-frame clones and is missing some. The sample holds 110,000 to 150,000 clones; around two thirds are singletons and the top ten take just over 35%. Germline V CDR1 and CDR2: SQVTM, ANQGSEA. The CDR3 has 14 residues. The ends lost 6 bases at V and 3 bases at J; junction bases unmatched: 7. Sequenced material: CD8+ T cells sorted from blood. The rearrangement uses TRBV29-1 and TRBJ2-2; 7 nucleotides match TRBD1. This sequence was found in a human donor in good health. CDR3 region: CSVDTGVYTGELFF. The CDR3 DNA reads TGCAGCGTGGATACAGGGGTGTACACCGGGGAGCTGTTTTTT.